A selection of T cell receptor beta chains follows, all from one sample in a study of Tregs in tolerant kidney transplant recipients. TCRdb's table, derived via immunoSEQ multiplex PCR, lists solely in-frame clones and lacks some. The sample lists approximately 81,000 clones, 91% occurring once. The source material was CD4+ T cells from blood (PBMCs), sampled 24 months after the transplant. Source of these receptors: a human patient who received a combined kidney and bone marrow transplant. Some T cells may be graft donor cells. Each CDR3 is given with its conserved first and last residue. The D gene is left open where the match is weak. The size field is filled for only some rows; it gives once, few, many or a size class.

clone_size | j_call | d_call | cdr3_length | v_call | cdr3_aa | cdr3_nt
. | TRBJ2-3 | TRBD2 | 15 | TRBV28 | CASSFSSGGTDTQYF | TGTGCCAGCAGTTTTTCTAGCGGGGGGACAGATACGCAGTATTTT
. | TRBJ2-5 | . | 13 | TRBV10-3 | CAISVTGQETQYF | TGTGCCATCTCCGTCACAGGACAAGAGACCCAGTACTTC
. | TRBJ2-7 | TRBD1 | 14 | TRBV18 | CASSPDRAPYEQYF | TGTGCCAGCTCGCCAGACAGGGCTCCCTACGAGCAGTACTTC
. | TRBJ1-4 | TRBD1 | 17 | TRBV9 | CASSARDRGRKKEKLFF | TGTGCCAGCAGCGCCCGGGACAGGGGGCGCAAGAAGGAAAAACTGTTTTTT
. | TRBJ2-7 | . | 14 | TRBV25-1 | CASSELDRSYEQYF | TGTGCCAGCAGTGAATTAGACAGATCCTACGAGCAGTACTTC
. | TRBJ1-4 | . | 14 | TRBV5-4 | CASSLLGAGEKLFF | TGTGCCAGCAGCTTGCTGGGGGCAGGAGAAAAACTGTTTTTT
. | TRBJ2-2 | TRBD1 | 15 | TRBV30 | CAWSVPQGEDGELFF | TGTGCCTGGAGTGTACCCCAGGGGGAAGACGGGGAGCTGTTTTTT
. | TRBJ2-7 | . | 15 | TRBV18 | CASSEGGQIPYEQYF | TGTGCCAGCTCTGAGGGGGGACAGATTCCCTACGAGCAGTACTTC
. | TRBJ1-5 | . | 13 | TRBV5-1 | CASSLRGNQPQHF | TGCGCCAGCAGCTTGAGGGGGAATCAGCCCCAGCATTTT
. | TRBJ1-6 | . | 14 | TRBV6-6 | CASSNREISSPLHF | TGTGCCAGCAGCAACAGGGAAATTAGTTCACCCCTCCACTTT
. | TRBJ2-2 | TRBD1 | 19 | TRBV9 | CASSVGGRWQGAMAGELFF | TGTGCCAGCAGCGTAGGTGGGAGGTGGCAGGGGGCGATGGCCGGGGAGCTGTTTTTT
. | TRBJ1-2 | . | 14 | TRBV6-6 | CASSYPTLVSGYTF | TGTGCCAGCAGTTACCCTACCCTGGTCTCTGGCTACACCTTC
. | TRBJ1-1 | TRBD1 | 16 | TRBV11-3 | CASSLGVGQANTEAFF | TGTGCCAGCAGCTTAGGAGTAGGACAGGCAAACACTGAAGCTTTCTTT
. | TRBJ2-2 | TRBD1 | 16 | TRBV4-2 | CASSQMGQGNTGELFF | TGTGCCAGCAGCCAAATGGGACAGGGAAACACCGGGGAGCTGTTTTTT
. | TRBJ1-6 | . | 15 | TRBV4-2 | CASSQDLAYGSPLHF | TGTGCCAGCAGCCAAGATCTAGCATATGGATCACCCCTCCACTTT
. | TRBJ2-3 | . | 15 | TRBV19 | CASSILRDRTDTQYF | TGTGCCAGTAGTATTCTACGGGATCGGACAGATACGCAGTATTTT
. | TRBJ1-2 | TRBD1 | 19 | TRBV19 | CASSIRGGVRPQSTYGYTF | TGTGCCAGTAGTATACGAGGGGGCGTTCGGCCTCAGTCTACCTATGGCTACACCTTC
. | TRBJ2-1 | TRBD1 | 19 | TRBV6-4 | CASSDPVDRAPSTYNEQFF | TGTGCCAGCAGTGATCCCGTAGACAGGGCCCCTTCGACCTACAATGAGCAGTTCTTC
once | TRBJ1-4 | TRBD1 | 14 | TRBV19 | CASRPGQTNEKLFF | TGTGCCAGTAGGCCGGGACAGACTAATGAAAAACTGTTTTTT
. | TRBJ1-2 | . | 14 | TRBV4-3 | CASSQDRLDYGYTF | TGCGCCAGCAGCCAAGATCGGTTAGACTATGGCTACACCTTC
. | TRBJ1-2 | TRBD1 | 13 | TRBV10-3 | CAFRDRANYGYTF | TGTGCCTTTAGGGACAGAGCTAACTATGGCTACACCTTC
. | TRBJ2-3 | TRBD2 | 15 | TRBV2 | CASSVWRGGTDTQYF | TGTGCCAGCAGTGTTTGGCGGGGGGGCACAGATACGCAGTATTTT
. | TRBJ2-1 | TRBD2 | 20 | TRBV5-1 | CASSPNHGLAGGPRYNEQFF | TGCGCCAGCAGCCCGAACCACGGACTAGCGGGAGGGCCGAGGTACAATGAGCAGTTCTTC
few | TRBJ1-1 | . | 13 | TRBV29-1 | CSYRTDVNTEAFF | TGCAGCTATCGGACAGATGTGAACACTGAAGCTTTCTTT
. | TRBJ1-3 | . | 13 | TRBV5-1 | CASSLGQGNTIYF | TGCGCCAGCAGCTTGGGACAGGGAAACACCATATATTTT